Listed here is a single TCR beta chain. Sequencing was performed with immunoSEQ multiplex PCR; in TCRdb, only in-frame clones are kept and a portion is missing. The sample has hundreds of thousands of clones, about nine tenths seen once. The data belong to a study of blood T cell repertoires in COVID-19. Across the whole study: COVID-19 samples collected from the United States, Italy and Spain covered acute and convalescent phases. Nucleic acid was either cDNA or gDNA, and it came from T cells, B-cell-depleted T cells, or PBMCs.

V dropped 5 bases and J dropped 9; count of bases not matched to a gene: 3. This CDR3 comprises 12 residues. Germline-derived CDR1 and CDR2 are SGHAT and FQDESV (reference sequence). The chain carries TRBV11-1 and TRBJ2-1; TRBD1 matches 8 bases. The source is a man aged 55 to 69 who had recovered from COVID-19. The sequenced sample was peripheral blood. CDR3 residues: CASSRQGPEQFF. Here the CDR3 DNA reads TGTGCCAGCAGCCGACAGGGGCCTGAGCAGTTCTTC.